Following are 18 T cell receptor beta chains from one sample sequenced in a study of blood T cell repertoires in COVID-19. The table came from immunoSEQ multiplex PCR; TCRdb's copy has only in-frame clones and leaves some out. The table shows about 320,000 clones, with 85% occurring only once. Specimen: PBMCs or T cells enriched from blood (not recorded which). These receptor sequences come from a woman aged 25 to 39 who had been exposed to COVID-19.

V usage is TRBV5-4 and J usage is TRBJ1-2; D possibly corresponds to TRBD1 (5 bases). Per the germline V gene, CDR1 is SGHNT and CDR2 is YYREEE (reference sequence). This CDR3 has 13 amino acids. V dropped 7 bases and J dropped 7 bases, with 17 bases sitting between them. The CDR3, as DNA: TGTGCCAGCCTCCCCCAGGGTAGGGTTGGCTACACCTTC. Translation gives CASLPQGRVGYTF.

This clone was found a few times. The gene calls are TRBV19 and TRBJ1-1; D might be TRBD1 (6 bases). The CDR3 length is 12 residues. V shed 8 bases and J shed 5 bases, with 12 bases lying between them. The germline V gene encodes CDR1 LNHDA and CDR2 SQIVND (reference sequence). The CDR3 region has the DNA TGTGCCAGTGCAGGGGTCGGGACTGAAGCTTTCTTT. Protein sequence: CASAGVGTEAFF.

The CDR3: CASSLTGDQPQHF. CDR3 nucleotide sequence: TGTGCCAGCAGCTTGACAGGGGACCAGCCCCAGCATTTT. The chain carries TRBV5-6 and TRBJ1-5, with 7 bases identical to TRBD1. With 1 base clipped from V and 7 bases from J, the junction kept 2 bases outside the gene matches. Germline CDR1 and CDR2: SGHDT and YYEEEE. This CDR3 is 13 amino acids long.

This chain connects TRBV4-2 to TRBJ2-2; 9 positions match TRBD2. The CDR3 spans 15 residues. The germline CDR1 and CDR2 sequences are LGHNA and YNFKEQ. Trimming took 1 base from V and 3 from J; bases not matched to a gene: 0. The DNA for the CDR3 is TGTGCCAGCAGCCAAGGGACTAGCGACACCGGGGAGCTGTTTTTT. The encoded protein is CASSQGTSDTGELFF.

This rearrangement joins TRBV7-3 to TRBJ2-3; D is possibly TRBD1 (6 bases). CDR1 is SGHTA, CDR2 FQGTGA, per germline. The V gene lost 5 bases and the J gene lost 4 bases, with 16 bases spanning the gap. The CDR3 spans 15 residues. The CDR3 spells CASSPQGGGADTQYF. The CDR3 region has the DNA TGTGCCAGCAGCCCCCAGGGTGGGGGCGCAGATACGCAGTATTTT.

V is TRBV2 and J is TRBJ1-4; D possibly corresponds to TRBD1 (6 bases). CDR1 SNHLY and CDR2 FYNNEI come from the germline V gene. The CDR3 is 14 amino acids. V lost 3 bases and J 5 bases, leaving 10 bases between the germline ends. CDR3 nucleotides: TGTGCCAGCAGTGAGAGCCAGGGGAATGAAAAACTGTTTTTT. Its protein product is CASSESQGNEKLFF.

In this sample, this clone turned up once. The chain combines TRBV3-1 (or the pseudogene TRBV3-2) with TRBJ2-3; a weak D match, TRBD1 (6 bases). The CDR3 length is 16 residues. The germline CDR1 and CDR2 sequences are LGHDT and YNNKEL (reference sequence). V was trimmed by 0 bases and J by 0 bases, leaving 10 bases between them. The CDR3 region is CASSQDYRDSTDTQYF. For the CDR3, the DNA is TGTGCCAGCAGCCAAGATTACAGGGATAGCACAGATACGCAGTATTTT.

Comments on this clone: The conserved phenylalanine or tryptophan is not found at the CDR3 terminus, so this likely reflects a read error. No DNA is shown, since the ends of the CDR3 on it are uncertain; the CDR3 is the one TCRdb lists. The chain couples TRBV6-8 to TRBJ1-2. Germline V CDR1 and CDR2: MNHGY, SAAAGT. The CDR3 is 10 amino acids in total, end residues counted. The CDR3 sequence is CASSPSLCPL.

This chain connects TRBV5-4 to TRBJ1-1, with D maybe TRBD1 (5 bases). The CDR3 contains 15 residues. Trimming left V 0 bases short and J 0 bases short, with 9 bases between. CDR1 is SGHNT and CDR2 is YYREEE in the germline V gene (reference sequence). In nucleotides, the CDR3 is TGTGCCAGCAGCTTGGGGCGGGGGGTGAACACTGAAGCTTTCTTT. This codes for CASSLGRGVNTEAFF.

J is TRBJ1-1 and V is TRBV12-5; D might be TRBD1 (5 bases). This CDR3 comprises 16 residues. Germline V CDR1 and CDR2: LGHNT, FRNRAP. The V end was cut by 6 bases, the J end by 1 base, with 18 bases between. The CDR3 nucleotides read TGTGCTAGTGGCAACCTTGACAGAGCCCCGAACACTGAAGCTTTCTTT. Translating gives CASGNLDRAPNTEAFF.

The DNA of the CDR3 is TGTGCCAGCAGTTACGGAAAGGGAGTTGTAGATACGCAGTATTTT. It specifies CASSYGKGVVDTQYF. The rearrangement uses TRBV6-5 and TRBJ2-3; D might be TRBD2 (5 bases). Trimming left V 2 bases short and J 5 bases short, with 14 bases between. The CDR3 sequence is 15 residues long. The germline CDR1 and CDR2 sequences are MNHEY and SVGAGI.

This chain connects TRBV6-5 to TRBJ2-2, with 8 bases lining up with TRBD1. V was clipped by 5 bases and J by 0 bases; unmatched bases: 2. This CDR3 contains 15 residues. The germline CDR1 and CDR2 sequences are MNHEY and SVGAGI. CDR3 in DNA: TGTGCCAGCAGTATGACAGGGGCGAACACCGGGGAGCTGTTTTTT. Translating it yields CASSMTGANTGELFF.

This chain links TRBV5-6 with TRBJ2-7, with D possibly matching TRBD1 (6 bases). V dropped 0 bases and J dropped 6 bases, with 10 bases sitting between them. Germline CDR1 SGHDT, CDR2 YYEEEE. The CDR3 extends over 13 amino acids. The CDR3 nucleotides read TGTGCCAGCAGCTTGGCAGGGGTAGGCGAGCAGTACTTC. Residues: CASSLAGVGEQYF. The whole variable domain, remainder taken from reference TRBV5-6 and TRBJ2-7, is DAGVTQSPTHLIKTRGQQVTLRCSPKSGHDTVSWYQQALGQGPQFIFQYYEEEERQRGNFPDRFSGHQFPNYSSELNVNALLLGDSALYLCASSLAGVGEQYFGPGTRLTVT.

Here the CDR3 reads CASRHRTGVEKLFF. The DNA of the CDR3 is TGTGCCAGCAGACATAGGACAGGGGTTGAAAAACTGTTTTTT. The chain combines TRBV28 with TRBJ1-4, with 9 positions matching TRBD1. The CDR3 is made up of 14 amino acids. Germline trimming cut 6 bases from V and 7 bases from J; bases unmatched to any gene: 6. CDR1 and CDR2 from the germline V gene are MDHEN and SYDVKM.

This clone was observed once. V usage is TRBV28 and J usage is TRBJ1-1; a possible D gene is TRBD1 (5 bases). The CDR3 is made up of 15 amino acids. V was clipped by 1 base and J by 1 base, with 10 bases between them. The germline V gene encodes CDR1 MDHEN and CDR2 SYDVKM. The chain's CDR3 is CASSLFGGGNTEAFF. The DNA for the CDR3 is TGTGCCAGCAGTTTATTCGGGGGGGGGAACACTGAAGCTTTCTTT.

This sequence joins TRBV27 and TRBJ1-6; 7 bases match TRBD1. Germline CDR1 and CDR2: MNHEY and SMNVEV (reference sequence). Trimming at V came to 6 bases and at J to 5 bases, leaving 13 bases not matched to a gene. This CDR3 is 17 amino acids long. DNA for the CDR3: TGTGCCAGCAGACAGAGGCCCGGGACAGTGAATAATTCACCCCTCCACTTT. Its protein is CASRQRPGTVNNSPLHF.

V and J are TRBV24-1 and TRBJ1-4; 7 bases fit TRBD1. The CDR3 is 14 residues long. The germline V gene encodes CDR1 KGHDR and CDR2 SFDVKD. J lost 5 bases, V lost 3 bases, and 2 bases had no gene match. CDR3 coding DNA: TGTGCCACCAGTGATGCGACAGGGAATGAAAAACTGTTTTTT. Translated, it gives CATSDATGNEKLFF.

CDR3 coding DNA: TGTGCCATCAGGACAGAGCACTACAATGAGCAGTTCTTC. It encodes CAIRTEHYNEQFF. The rearrangement joins TRBV10-3 to TRBJ2-1, with D maybe TRBD1 (5 bases). V lost 6 bases, J lost 3 bases, and 9 bases lay in between. The CDR3 loop spans 13 amino acids. From germline, CDR1 is ENHRY and CDR2 SYGVKD.